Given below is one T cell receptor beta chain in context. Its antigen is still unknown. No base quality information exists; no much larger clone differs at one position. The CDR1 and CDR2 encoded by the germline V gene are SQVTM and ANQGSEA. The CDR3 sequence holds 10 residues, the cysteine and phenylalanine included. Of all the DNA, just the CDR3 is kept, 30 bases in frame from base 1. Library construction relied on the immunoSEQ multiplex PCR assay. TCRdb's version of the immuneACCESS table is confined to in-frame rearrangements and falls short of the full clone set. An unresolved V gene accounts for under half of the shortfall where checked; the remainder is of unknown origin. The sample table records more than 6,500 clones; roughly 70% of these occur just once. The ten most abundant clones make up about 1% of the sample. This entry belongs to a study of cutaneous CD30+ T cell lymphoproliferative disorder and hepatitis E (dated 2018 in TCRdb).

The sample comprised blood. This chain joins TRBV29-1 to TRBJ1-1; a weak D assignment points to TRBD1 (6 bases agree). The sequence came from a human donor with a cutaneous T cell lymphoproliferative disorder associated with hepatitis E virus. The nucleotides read TGCGTGGGGGGGCGGACTGAAGCTTTCTTT. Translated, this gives CVGGRTEAFF.